The rows below give T cell receptor beta chains drawn from one sample of a study of blood T cell repertoires in COVID-19. TCRdb's table, derived via immunoSEQ multiplex PCR, lists solely in-frame clones and lacks some. The repertoire holds 95,000 to 110,000 clones, more than 80% seen once, with nearly 5% in the top ten. The sequenced sample consisted of peripheral blood. These receptors all stem from a man aged 40-55 years with active or convalescent COVID-19. CDR3s include the opening cysteine and the closing phenylalanine or tryptophan. Clone size is stated in some rows and not others, as once, few, many or a class when expanded.

.,TRBJ2-6,TRBV4-3,CASSQGPNLRSGANVLTF
once,TRBJ1-3,TRBV6-2/TRBV6-3,CASSWSSGNTIYF
.,TRBJ1-1,TRBV1,CTSSQDLNRGCTEAFF
few,TRBJ1-1,TRBV7-2,CASSPRWNTEAFF
.,TRBJ2-7,TRBV7-9,CASSSQGLIYEQYF
.,TRBJ2-7,TRBV7-2,CASRNSASYEQYF
.,TRBJ1-5,TRBV10-2,CASSESGTSNQPQHF
.,TRBJ2-5,TRBV28,CASSLAQNGGTQYF
.,TRBJ1-3,TRBV7-9,CASSSTGNGGNTIYF
.,TRBJ1-2,TRBV28,CASSLSRSSYGYTF
.,TRBJ2-1,TRBV19,CASRTGPTGGNEQFF
.,TRBJ1-1,TRBV19,CASSIQGGLNTEAFF
few,TRBJ2-2,TRBV9,CASSVGAANTGELFF
.,TRBJ1-5,TRBV7-9,CASSLTQGPQHF
.,TRBJ2-7,TRBV6-1,CASSELSTYEQYF
.,TRBJ2-5,TRBV19,CALGGGRETQYF
.,TRBJ2-2,TRBV19,CASSTYGELFF